The TCR beta chain described here comes from a study of shared clonotypes between healthy human individuals. Produced via immunoSEQ multiplex PCR; TCRdb's table is partial and in-frame only. In the table there are millions of clones, 85% to 95% of which are singletons. The CDR3 consists of 16 residues. Trimming removed 5 bases from V and 9 bases from J, with 23 bases in between. The germline V gene has CDR1 SGHNT and CDR2 YENEEA. Sequencing was performed on naive CD4+ T cells sorted from blood. The sample's subset: CD45RA+ positively selected. The rearrangement uses TRBV11-3 and TRBJ2-1; TRBD1 is a possible D gene (6 bases). This receptor was obtained from a man younger than 35 in good health. The CDR3 here is CASSISLYWDTGEQFF. The CDR3 DNA sequence: TGTGCCAGCAGCATCTCCCTTTACTGGGACACGGGTGAGCAGTTCTTC.